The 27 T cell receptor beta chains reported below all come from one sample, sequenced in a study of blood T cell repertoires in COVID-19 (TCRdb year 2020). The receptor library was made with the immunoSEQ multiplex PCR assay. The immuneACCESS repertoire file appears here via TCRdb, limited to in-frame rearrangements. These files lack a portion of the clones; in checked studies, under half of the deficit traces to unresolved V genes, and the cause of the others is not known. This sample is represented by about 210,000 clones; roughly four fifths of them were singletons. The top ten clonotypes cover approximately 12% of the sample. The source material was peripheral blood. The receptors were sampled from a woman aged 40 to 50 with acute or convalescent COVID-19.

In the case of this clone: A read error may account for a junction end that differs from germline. Here the CDR3 DNA reads TGTGCCAGCAGCCCCGGAGACAGGGGACAAGAGGCCCAGTACTTC. This gives the protein CASSPGDRGQEAQYF. The chain carries TRBV11-2 and TRBJ2-5; 8 bases align to TRBD1. The V gene's germline CDR1 is SGHAT and CDR2 FQNNGV. The CDR3 contains 15 residues. Variable domain in full (rest from reference TRBV11-2 and TRBJ2-5): EAGVAQSPRYKIIEKRQSVAFWCNPISGHATLYWYQQILGQGPKLLIQFQNNGVVDDSQLPKDRFSAERLKGVDSTLKIQPAKLEDSAVYLCASSPGDRGQEAQYFGPGTRLLVL.

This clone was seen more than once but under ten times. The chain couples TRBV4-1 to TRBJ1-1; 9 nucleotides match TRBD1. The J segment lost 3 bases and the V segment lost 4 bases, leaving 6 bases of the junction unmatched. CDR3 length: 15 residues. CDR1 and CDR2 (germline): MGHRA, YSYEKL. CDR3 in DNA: TGCGCCAGCAGCCGCCCACAGGGGGCGGACACTGAAGCTTTCTTT. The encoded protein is CASSRPQGADTEAFF.

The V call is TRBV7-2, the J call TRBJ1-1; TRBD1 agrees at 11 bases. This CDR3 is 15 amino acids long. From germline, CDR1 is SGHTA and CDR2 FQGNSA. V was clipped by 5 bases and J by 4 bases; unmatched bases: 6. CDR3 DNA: TGTGCCAGCAGCCCTCGGGACAGGGGGTCCACTGAAGCTTTCTTT. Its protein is CASSPRDRGSTEAFF. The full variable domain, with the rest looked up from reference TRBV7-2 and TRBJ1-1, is GAGVSQSPSNKVTEKGKDVELRCDPISGHTALYWYRQSLGQGLEFLIYFQGNSAPDKSGLPSDRFSAERTGGSVSTLTIQRTQQEDSAVYLCASSPRDRGSTEAFFGQGTRLTVV.

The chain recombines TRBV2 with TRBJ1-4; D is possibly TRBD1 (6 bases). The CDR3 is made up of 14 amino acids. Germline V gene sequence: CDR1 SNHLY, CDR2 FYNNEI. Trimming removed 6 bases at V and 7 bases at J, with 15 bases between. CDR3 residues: CASRLLGTSEKLFF. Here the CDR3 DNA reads TGTGCCAGCAGGCTTCTCGGGACAAGTGAAAAACTGTTTTTT.

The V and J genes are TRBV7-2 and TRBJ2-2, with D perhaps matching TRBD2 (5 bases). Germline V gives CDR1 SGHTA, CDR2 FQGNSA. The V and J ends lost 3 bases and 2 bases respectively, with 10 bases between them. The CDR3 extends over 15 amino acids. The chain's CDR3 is CASSFRGLNTGELFF. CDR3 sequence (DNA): TGTGCCAGCAGCTTCCGCGGACTCAACACCGGGGAGCTGTTTTTT.

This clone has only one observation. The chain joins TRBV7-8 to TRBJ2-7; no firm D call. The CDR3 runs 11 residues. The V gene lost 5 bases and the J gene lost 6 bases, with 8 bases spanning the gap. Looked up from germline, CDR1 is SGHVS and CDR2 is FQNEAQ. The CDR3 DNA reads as TGTGCCAGCAGCAAACGCGTCGAGCAGTACTTC. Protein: CASSKRVEQYF.

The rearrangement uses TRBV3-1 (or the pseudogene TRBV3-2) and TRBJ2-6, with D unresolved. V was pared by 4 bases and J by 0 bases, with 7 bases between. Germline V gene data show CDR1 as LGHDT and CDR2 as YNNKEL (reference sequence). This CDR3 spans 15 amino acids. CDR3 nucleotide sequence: TGTGCCAGCAGCCGCGGCCTCTCTGGGGCCAACGTCCTGACTTTC. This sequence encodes CASSRGLSGANVLTF.

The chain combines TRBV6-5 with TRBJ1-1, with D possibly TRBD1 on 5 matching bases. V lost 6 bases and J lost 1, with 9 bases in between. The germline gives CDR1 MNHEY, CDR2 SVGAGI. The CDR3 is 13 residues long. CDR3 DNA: TGTGCCAGCAGGCAGGGCAGGAACACTGAAGCTTTCTTT. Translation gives CASRQGRNTEAFF.

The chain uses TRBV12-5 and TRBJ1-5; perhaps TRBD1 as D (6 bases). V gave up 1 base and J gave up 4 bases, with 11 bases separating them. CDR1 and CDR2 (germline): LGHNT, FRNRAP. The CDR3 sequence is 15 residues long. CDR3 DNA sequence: TGTGCTAGTGGTTTGGAAGACAGGCCAAATCAGCCCCAGCATTTT. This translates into CASGLEDRPNQPQHF.

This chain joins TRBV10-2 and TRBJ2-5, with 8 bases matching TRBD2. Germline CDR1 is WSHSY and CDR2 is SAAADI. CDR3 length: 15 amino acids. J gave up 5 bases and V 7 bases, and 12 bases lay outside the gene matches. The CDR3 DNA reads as TGCGCCAGCAATCCTAGCGGGCTCCCGGGGGAGACCCAGTACTTC. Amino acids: CASNPSGLPGETQYF.

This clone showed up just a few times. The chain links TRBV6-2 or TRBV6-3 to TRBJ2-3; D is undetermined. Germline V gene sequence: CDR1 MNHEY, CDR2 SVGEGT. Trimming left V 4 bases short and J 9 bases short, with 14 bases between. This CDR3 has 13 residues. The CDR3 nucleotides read TGTGCCAGCAGTTCTCCCCCCTCCTTAACGCAGTATTTT. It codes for CASSSPPSLTQYF.

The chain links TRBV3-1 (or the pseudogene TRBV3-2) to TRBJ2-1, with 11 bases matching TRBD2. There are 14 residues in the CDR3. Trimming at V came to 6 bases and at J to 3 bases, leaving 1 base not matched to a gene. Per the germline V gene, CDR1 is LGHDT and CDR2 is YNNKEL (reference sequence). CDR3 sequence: CASRGTSGYNEQFF. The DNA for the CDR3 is TGTGCCAGCAGGGGGACTAGCGGCTACAATGAGCAGTTCTTC.

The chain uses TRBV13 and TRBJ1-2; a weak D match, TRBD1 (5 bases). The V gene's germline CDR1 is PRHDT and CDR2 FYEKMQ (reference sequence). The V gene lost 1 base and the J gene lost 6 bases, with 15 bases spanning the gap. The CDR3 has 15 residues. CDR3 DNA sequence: TGTGCCAGCAGCTTAGTCCTCAGAACAGGTGATGGCTACACCTTC. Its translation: CASSLVLRTGDGYTF. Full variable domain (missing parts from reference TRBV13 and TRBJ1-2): AAGVIQSPRHLIKEKRETATLKCYPIPRHDTVYWYQQGPGQDPQFLISFYEKMQSDKGSIPDRFSAQQFSDYHSELNMSSLELGDSALYFCASSLVLRTGDGYTFGSGTRLTVV.

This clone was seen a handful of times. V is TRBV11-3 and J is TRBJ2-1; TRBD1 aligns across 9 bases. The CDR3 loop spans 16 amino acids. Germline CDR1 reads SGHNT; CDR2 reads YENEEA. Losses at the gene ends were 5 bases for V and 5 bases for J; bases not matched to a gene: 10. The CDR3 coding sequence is TGTGCCAGCAGCGGGGGGACCGGGACAGGGAACAATGAGCAGTTCTTC. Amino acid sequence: CASSGGTGTGNNEQFF.

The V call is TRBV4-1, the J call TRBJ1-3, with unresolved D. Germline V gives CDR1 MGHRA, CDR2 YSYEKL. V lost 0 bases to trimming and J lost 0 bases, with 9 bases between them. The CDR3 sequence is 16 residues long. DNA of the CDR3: TGCGCCAGCAGCCAAGAGGGCCAGAGCTCTGGAAACACCATATATTTT. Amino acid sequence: CASSQEGQSSGNTIYF.

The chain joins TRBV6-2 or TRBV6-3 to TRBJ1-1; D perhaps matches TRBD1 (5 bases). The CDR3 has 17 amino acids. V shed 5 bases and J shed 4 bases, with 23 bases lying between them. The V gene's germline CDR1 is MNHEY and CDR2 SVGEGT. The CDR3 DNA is TGTGCCAGCAGTCCACCACCCCTACGGGGGGTCAGCACTGAAGCTTTCTTT. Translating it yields CASSPPPLRGVSTEAFF.

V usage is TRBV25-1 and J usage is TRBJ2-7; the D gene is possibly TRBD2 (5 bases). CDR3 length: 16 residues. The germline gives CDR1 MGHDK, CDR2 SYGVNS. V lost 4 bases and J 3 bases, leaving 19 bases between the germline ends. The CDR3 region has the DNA TGTGCCAGCAGTGCCCGGAGTCCACTAGGAAACTACGAGCAGTACTTC. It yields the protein CASSARSPLGNYEQYF.

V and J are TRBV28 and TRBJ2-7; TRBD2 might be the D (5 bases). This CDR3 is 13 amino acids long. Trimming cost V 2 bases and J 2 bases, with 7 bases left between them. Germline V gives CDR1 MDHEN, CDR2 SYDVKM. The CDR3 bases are TGTGCCAGCAGTTTACGGGGTCCCTACGAGCAGTACTTC. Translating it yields CASSLRGPYEQYF.

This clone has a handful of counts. This CDR3 is CASRAGNSNQPQHF. DNA for the CDR3: TGTGCCAGTAGGGCGGGGAATAGCAATCAGCCCCAGCATTTT. The gene calls are TRBV19 and TRBJ1-5, with D unresolved. Germline V CDR1 and CDR2: LNHDA, SQIVND (reference sequence). The CDR3 sequence is 14 residues long. The V end was cut by 6 bases, the J end by 0 bases, with 9 bases between.

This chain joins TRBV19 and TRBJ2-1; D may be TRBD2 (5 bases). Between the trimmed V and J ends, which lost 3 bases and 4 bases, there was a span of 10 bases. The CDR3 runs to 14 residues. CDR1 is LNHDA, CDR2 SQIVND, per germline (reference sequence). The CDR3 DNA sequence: TGTGCCAGTAGTATCGGACTGGCTTACAATGAGCAGTTCTTC. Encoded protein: CASSIGLAYNEQFF.

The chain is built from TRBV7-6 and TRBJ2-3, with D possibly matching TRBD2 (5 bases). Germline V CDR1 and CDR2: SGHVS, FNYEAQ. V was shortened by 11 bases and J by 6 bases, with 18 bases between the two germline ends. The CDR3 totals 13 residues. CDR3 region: CACGLLRGDTQYF. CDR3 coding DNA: TGTGCCTGCGGACTCCTGAGAGGGGATACGCAGTATTTT.

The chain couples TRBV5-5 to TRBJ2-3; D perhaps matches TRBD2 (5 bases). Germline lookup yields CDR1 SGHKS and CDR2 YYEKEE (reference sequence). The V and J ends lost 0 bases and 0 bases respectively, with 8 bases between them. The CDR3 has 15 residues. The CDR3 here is CASSLGLPSTDTQYF. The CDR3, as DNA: TGTGCCAGCAGCTTGGGACTACCCAGCACAGATACGCAGTATTTT. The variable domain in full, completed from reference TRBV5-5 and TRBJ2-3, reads DAGVTQSPTHLIKTRGQQVTLRCSPISGHKSVSWYQQVLGQGPQFIFQYYEKEERGRGNFPDRFSARQFPNYSSELNVNALLLGDSALYLCASSLGLPSTDTQYFGPGTRLTVL.

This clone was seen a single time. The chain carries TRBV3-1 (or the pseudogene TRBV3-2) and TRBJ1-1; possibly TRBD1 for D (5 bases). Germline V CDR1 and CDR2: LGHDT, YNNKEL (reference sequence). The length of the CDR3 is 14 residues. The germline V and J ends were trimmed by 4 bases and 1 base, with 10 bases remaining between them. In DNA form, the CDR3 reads TGTGCCAGCAGCCTAGGGGTAGAGAACACTGAAGCTTTCTTT. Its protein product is CASSLGVENTEAFF.

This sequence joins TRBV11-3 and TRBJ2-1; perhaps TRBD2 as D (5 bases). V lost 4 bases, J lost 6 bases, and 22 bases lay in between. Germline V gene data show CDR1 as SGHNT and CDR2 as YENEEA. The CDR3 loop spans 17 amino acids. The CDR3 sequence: CASSSKGGSGFSNEQFF. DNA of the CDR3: TGTGCCAGCAGCTCAAAGGGTGGGAGCGGATTTTCCAATGAGCAGTTCTTC.

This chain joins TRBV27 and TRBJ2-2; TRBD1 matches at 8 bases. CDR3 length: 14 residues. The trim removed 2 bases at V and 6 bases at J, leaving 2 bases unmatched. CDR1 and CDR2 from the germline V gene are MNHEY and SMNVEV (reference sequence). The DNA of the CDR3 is TGTGCCAGCAGTTTAGAGACAGGGGCCGGGGAGCTGTTTTTT. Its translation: CASSLETGAGELFF.

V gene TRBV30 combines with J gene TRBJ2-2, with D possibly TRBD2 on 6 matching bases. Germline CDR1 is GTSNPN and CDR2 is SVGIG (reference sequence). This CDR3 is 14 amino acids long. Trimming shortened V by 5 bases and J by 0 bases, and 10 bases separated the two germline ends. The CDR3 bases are TGTGCCTGGCGGTGGGGGGCGAACACCGGGGAGCTGTTTTTT. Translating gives CAWRWGANTGELFF.

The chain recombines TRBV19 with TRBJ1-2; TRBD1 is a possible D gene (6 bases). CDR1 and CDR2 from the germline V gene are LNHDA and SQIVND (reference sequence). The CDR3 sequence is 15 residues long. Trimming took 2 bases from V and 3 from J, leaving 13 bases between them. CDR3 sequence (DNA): TGTGCCAGTAGTATACGGGCCAGGGGTGACTATGGCTACACCTTC. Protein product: CASSIRARGDYGYTF.